The 14 T cell receptor delta chains listed next were all sequenced from one sample in a study of gamma-delta T cells after stem cell transplantation. TCRdb reanalysed the RT-PCR reads with CATT. The repertoire consists of 2,500 to 3,000 delta-chain clones, with less than 30% occurring once and the leading ten covering 7.3%. Sequencing was carried out using gamma-delta T cells. All receptors derive from a human donor. It is not recorded whose cells these are; they may come from a transplant donor.

Points on this clone: The junction departs from germline at one end; a sequencing error may be responsible. This chain uses TRDV2 with TRDJ3; 8 nucleotides align to TRDD3. The CDR3 is 21 residues long. Germline values: CDR1 GEAIGNYY, CDR2 EKD. The CDR3 region is CACDTVLGETYCSFDTRQMFF. In DNA form, the CDR3 reads TGTGCCTGTGACACCGTCCTGGGGGAAACGTATTGCTCCTTTGACACCCGGCAGATGTTTTTC.

The gene calls are TRDV1 and TRDJ1; perhaps TRDD2 as D (6 bases). Deletions cut 1 base from V and 4 bases from J, with 22 bases between. CDR1 and CDR2 (germline): TSWWSYY, QGS. This CDR3 contains 18 residues. The CDR3 coding sequence is TGTGCTCTTGGGGAACGGGCCACTTCCGTCCTACCCTTCGATAAACTCATCTTT. It translates to CALGERATSVLPFDKLIF.

This clone showed up just a few times. This sequence may be a read error, since a much larger clone differs from it by one base. The chain employs TRDV2 and TRDJ1; 7 bases align to TRDD3. Germline lookup yields CDR1 GEAIGNYY and CDR2 EKD. The J segment lost 0 bases and the V segment lost 5 bases, leaving 17 bases of the junction unmatched. The CDR3 length is 18 residues. The CDR3 coding sequence is TGTGCCTGTGGCCCCTTAGCTGGGGGGCCAATTTACACCGATAAACTCATCTTT. Translated: CACGPLAGGPIYTDKLIF.

This clone was found a few times. A read error is the likely source, as a far larger clone sits one nucleotide away. V usage is TRDV2 and J usage is TRDJ1; TRDD3 agrees at 11 bases. Germline V gene sequence: CDR1 GEAIGNYY, CDR2 EKD. The CDR3 runs to 16 residues. The CDR3 region has the DNA TGTGCCTGTGACCTACTGGGGGATAGGAGCACCGATAAACGCATCTTT. Translated, it gives CACDLLGDRSTDKRIF.

The chain uses TRDV3 and TRDJ1; 8 bases align to TRDD3. After removal of 1 base from V and 0 bases from J, the junction contained 22 bases not matched to a gene. CDR3 length: 20 amino acids. Germline loops: CDR1 TVYSNPD, CDR2 GDNSRS (reference sequence). The CDR3 protein is CAFITSWTWGRGDNTDKLIF. CDR3 bases: TGTGCCTTTATCACCTCCTGGACTTGGGGGAGGGGGGATAACACCGATAAACTCATCTTT.

Regarding this clone: A read error is the likely source, as a far larger clone sits one nucleotide away. The V call is TRDV2, the J call TRDJ2; 12 positions match TRDD3. Per the germline V gene, CDR1 is GEAIGNYY and CDR2 is EKD. V gave up 0 bases and J gave up 1 base; unmatched junction bases: 14. This CDR3 comprises 21 residues. The CDR3 DNA reads TGTGCCTGTGACACCTCGGTCACTGGGGGATACAGGAAGGTTTTGACAGCACAACTCTTCTTT. Translation gives CACDTSVTGGYRKVLTAQLFF.

Remarks on this clone: This sequence may be a read error, since a much larger clone differs from it by one base. The rearrangement joins TRDV2 to TRDJ3; TRDD3 is a possible D gene (5 bases). Trimming took off 0 bases at V and 0 bases at J, with 11 bases between the two ends. The CDR3 contains 18 residues. CDR1 is GEAIGNYY, CDR2 EKD, per germline. CDR3 loop: CACDTGEYRSWDTRQMFF. In nucleotides, the CDR3 is TGTGCCTGTGACACCGGGGAATACCGCTCCTGGGACACCCGACAGATGTTTTTC.

This clone is labeled as medium-sized. The V gene is TRDV1, the J gene TRDJ1; D is perhaps TRDD3 (6 bases). Germline assignment: CDR1 TSWWSYY and CDR2 QGS. V lost 0 bases and J 0 bases, leaving 17 bases between the germline ends. The CDR3 extends over 18 amino acids. The CDR3 spells CALGELPYGLGYTDKLIF. DNA for the CDR3: TGTGCTCTTGGGGAACTTCCTTACGGGCTGGGGTACACCGATAAACTCATCTTT.

Note on this clone: A much larger clone differs by one base, so this may be a read error. The chain joins TRDV3 to TRDJ1; TRDD3 aligns across 8 bases. Per germline, CDR1 TVYSNPD and CDR2 GDNSRS (reference sequence). Trimming at V came to 2 bases and at J to 3 bases, leaving 29 bases not matched to a gene. The CDR3 length is 21 residues. The CDR3 DNA is TGTGCCTTTGGTCGGGGTTCTTCAGTCACCCATTACTGGGGGGGCCCCGATAAACTCATCTTT. It codes for CAFGRGSSVTHYWGGPDKLIF.

Notes on this clone: This may come from a read error, since a much larger clone is one base off. Other DNA sequences in the same sample also yield this CDR3. The rearrangement joins TRDV2 to TRDJ1; 9 bases are shared with TRDD3. Germline V gives CDR1 GEAIGNYY, CDR2 EKD. This CDR3 comprises 21 residues. The CDR3 nucleotides read TGTGCCTGTGACTACGTATCGACTACTGGGGGACAAAAGCTGTACACCGACAAACTCATCTTT. Translation: CACDYVSTTGGQKLYTDKLIF.

In its sample, this clone is large. The sample contains more than one DNA sequence encoding this CDR3. V gene TRAV29/DV5 combines with J gene TRDJ1; D is possibly TRDD2 (7 bases). Germline CDR1 is NSMFDY and CDR2 is ISSIKDK. The CDR3 is 18 residues long. V lost 1 base and J lost 7, with 29 bases in between. CDR3 bases: TGTGCAGCAAGCTCTAGCTTTTCCTACGGTGGATACTCTCCTAAACTCATCTTT. Translated, it gives CAASSSFSYGGYSPKLIF.

This clone is judged large. This sample also contains other DNA sequences that code for the same CDR3. The V call is TRDV2, the J call TRDJ3, with 7 bases matching TRDD3. Germline CDR1 reads GEAIGNYY; CDR2 reads EKD. V lost 3 bases, J lost 2 bases, and 0 bases stayed unmatched. The CDR3 sequence is 15 residues long. The CDR3 bases are TGTGCCTGTGACTGGGGGACCTGGGACACCCGACAGATGTTTTTC. Protein product: CACDWGTWDTRQMFF.

For this clone: A much larger clone lies one base from this, so it may be a read error. The CDR3 DNA reads TGTGCCTGTGACACCCCCTGGGGGATGCACCTCTCCAGGGACACCCGACAGATGTTTTTC. Translating it yields CACDTPWGMHLSRDTRQMFF. This sequence joins TRDV2 and TRDJ3, with 9 bases fitting TRDD3. The CDR3 loop spans 20 amino acids. Per germline, CDR1 GEAIGNYY and CDR2 EKD.

A word on this clone: With a much larger clone just one base away, this may be a read error. The V call is TRDV3, the J call TRDJ1; a weak D match, TRDD3 (5 bases). Trimming removed 3 bases from V and 11 bases from J, with 22 bases in between. Germline loops: CDR1 TVYSNPD, CDR2 GDNSRS (reference sequence). The CDR3 is 13 residues long. Here the CDR3 reads CAFSVLEVSKLIF. In nucleotides, the CDR3 is TGTGCCTTCTCAGTACTGGAGGTCTCCAAGCTCATCTTT.